The clone carrying this T cell receptor (beta chain) was counted ten times or more. Its antigen is still unknown. This sample was taken from a study of Graves' ophthalmopathy and Graves' hyperthyroidism. For the study at large: Samples of peripheral blood were obtained at initial diagnosis, prior to treatment of any kind. Study results and caveats: A roughly 84% specificity and nearly 90% sensitivity were achieved by a 13-signature model that separated ophthalmopathy from stable hyperthyroidism.

RNA transcripts were the source from which TCR beta CDR3 regions were amplified. HTBI primers were used in a first-round RT-PCR, which preceded a second-round multiplex PCR. TCRdb re-derived calls from the multiplex PCR reads in MiXCR, one entry per CDR3 protein. The top ten clones hold around 6.5% of a sample with over 500,000 distinct CDR3 sequences, over 20% of them seen once. This clonotype was obtained from a woman younger than 30 with stable Graves' hyperthyroidism. Some clones in this sample may be carry-over from other donors' samples. Source material: peripheral blood.

The CDR3 bases are TGTGCCTGGAGTGGGACAGGGCCCCAGCATTTT. Translating gives CAWSGTGPQHF. V usage is TRBV30 and J usage is TRBJ1-5; 7 bases line up with TRBD1. Germline CDR1 and CDR2: GTSNPN and SVGIG (reference sequence). J was trimmed by 9 bases and V by 1 base; bases with no gene match: 0. This CDR3 spans 11 amino acids.